Below, 18 T cell receptor beta chains from the same sample are listed, as sequenced in a study of blood T cell repertoires in COVID-19 (TCRdb year 2020). The library was prepared using the immunoSEQ multiplex PCR assay. TCRdb holds this immuneACCESS table with in-frame rearrangements only. Some clones are missing; in checked studies, unresolved V genes explain under half, and the rest has no known cause. Here the sample has about 90,000 clones; roughly 88% occur a single time. The top ten constitute roughly 0.51% of the sample. The sample comprised peripheral blood. The receptors come from a man between 60 and 70 years old with acute or convalescent COVID-19.

The rearrangement links TRBV28 to TRBJ2-3; D is perhaps TRBD2 (6 bases). Per the germline V gene, CDR1 is MDHEN and CDR2 is SYDVKM. The V gene lost 7 bases and the J gene lost 5 bases, with 19 bases spanning the gap. CDR3 length: 15 residues. As DNA, the CDR3 is TGTGCCAGCACCCAAGGGCTAGCGTGGGGAGATACGCAGTATTTT. It is translated as CASTQGLAWGDTQYF.

This sequence joins TRBV6-5 and TRBJ1-3; 8 bases fit TRBD1. Germline values: CDR1 MNHEY, CDR2 SVGAGI. J lost 7 bases, V lost 5 bases, and 10 bases had no gene match. The length of the CDR3 is 15 residues. The CDR3 DNA sequence: TGTGCCAGCAGTCGCTCTTCGGGACAGGACAACACCATATATTTT. Its translation: CASSRSSGQDNTIYF.

The chain employs TRBV7-2 and TRBJ2-7; a possible D gene is TRBD1 (5 bases). Germline CDR1 reads SGHTA; CDR2 reads FQGNSA. CDR3 length equals 14 residues. V was pared by 2 bases and J by 6 bases, with 14 bases between. In DNA form, the CDR3 reads TGTGCCAGCAGCTTAAGACAGCATTCGGGCGAGCAGTACTTC. As protein: CASSLRQHSGEQYF.

This chain links TRBV5-1 with TRBJ2-7; TRBD1 might be the D (5 bases). This CDR3 is 14 amino acids long. V gave up 4 bases and J gave up 6 bases, with 17 bases separating them. CDR1 is SGHRS, CDR2 YFSETQ, per germline. CDR3 nucleotide sequence: TGCGCCAGCAGCGACGCCCGAATTAGGGGCGAGCAGTACTTC. Translating it yields CASSDARIRGEQYF.

The chain recombines TRBV25-1 with TRBJ1-5; no definite D call. CDR1 and CDR2 from the germline V gene are MGHDK and SYGVNS. The V end was cut by 0 bases, the J end by 0 bases, with 12 bases between. The CDR3 sequence is 17 residues long. CDR3 amino acids: CASSEYQSSDSNQPQHF. The CDR3 DNA is TGTGCCAGCAGTGAATATCAGTCGTCCGATAGCAATCAGCCCCAGCATTTT. Full variable domain (missing parts from reference TRBV25-1 and TRBJ1-5): EADIYQTPRYLVIGTGKKITLECSQTMGHDKMYWYQQDPGMELHLIHYSYGVNSTEKGDLSSESTVSRIRTEHFPLTLESARPSHTSQYLCASSEYQSSDSNQPQHFGDGTRLSIL.

CDR3 nucleotide sequence: TGTGCCACCAGCAGAGATCCGATGAGCACAGGGCGAGCTTTCTTT. Amino acids: CATSRDPMSTGRAFF. The chain uses TRBV15 and TRBJ1-1, with D perhaps TRBD1 (6 bases). The CDR3 contains 15 residues. CDR1 is LNHNV and CDR2 is YYDKDF in the germline V gene (reference sequence). V lost 0 bases and J lost 10, with 18 bases in between.

The count of this clone is one. V is TRBV27 and J is TRBJ2-1; D is possibly TRBD1 (6 bases). This CDR3 has 13 amino acids. CDR1 and CDR2 from the germline V gene are MNHEY and SMNVEV (reference sequence). Between the trimmed V and J ends, which lost 7 bases and 7 bases, there was a span of 14 bases. The CDR3 protein is CASMPAGENEQFF. In DNA form, the CDR3 reads TGTGCCAGCATGCCCGCAGGGGAGAATGAGCAGTTCTTC.

DNA of the CDR3: TGTGCCAGCACCCGGGACAGGGGTTATCAGCCCCAGCATTTT. As protein: CASTRDRGYQPQHF. This chain links TRBV6-6 with TRBJ1-5, with 10 bases that match TRBD1. CDR1 and CDR2 (germline): MNHNY, SVGAGI (reference sequence). The length of the CDR3 is 14 residues. Trimming removed 7 bases from V and 5 bases from J; junction bases left unmatched: 5.

J is TRBJ2-7 and V is TRBV4-1; weak D call: TRBD2 (6 bases). Germline CDR1 reads MGHRA; CDR2 reads YSYEKL. Trimming removed 3 bases from V and 5 bases from J, with 17 bases in between. This CDR3 is 15 amino acids long. CDR3 DNA: TGCGCCAGCAGCCAGGGACCCCAGGGAGGAGACGAGCAGTACTTC. Amino acids: CASSQGPQGGDEQYF.

This chain links TRBV18 with TRBJ2-1; D is perhaps TRBD2 (5 bases). Deletions cut 3 bases from V and 4 bases from J, with 10 bases between. The CDR3 covers 14 residues. Germline V gives CDR1 KGHSH, CDR2 LQKENI. The CDR3 sequence: CASSPPAGYNEQFF. CDR3 in DNA: TGTGCCAGCTCACCGCCGGCGGGTTACAATGAGCAGTTCTTC. Variable domain in full (rest from reference TRBV18 and TRBJ2-1): NAGVMQNPRHLVRRRGQEARLRCSPMKGHSHVYWYRQLPEEGLKFMVYLQKENIIDESGMPKERFSAEFPKEGPSILRIQQVVRGDSAAYFCASSPPAGYNEQFFGPGTRLTVL.

This chain uses TRBV5-5 with TRBJ2-7; 13 bases are a match to TRBD2. Germline loops: CDR1 SGHKS, CDR2 YYEKEE (reference sequence). The CDR3 is 14 amino acids. V lost 5 bases and J lost 1; bases outside the gene matches: 0. CDR3 in DNA: TGTGCCAGCAGGGGACTAGCGGGATCCTACGAGCAGTACTTC. It codes for CASRGLAGSYEQYF.

In its sample, this clone was seen a few times. The chain couples TRBV9 to TRBJ2-3; TRBD2 might be the D (6 bases). Germline lookup yields CDR1 SGDLS and CDR2 YYNGEE. V shed 0 bases and J shed 3 bases, with 11 bases lying between them. CDR3 length: 15 amino acids. The CDR3 nucleotides read TGTGCCAGCAGCGTAGGACTAGAGTTAACAGATACGCAGTATTTT. Residues: CASSVGLELTDTQYF. The full variable domain, with the rest looked up from reference TRBV9 and TRBJ2-3, is DSGVTQTPKHLITATGQRVTLRCSPRSGDLSVYWYQQSLDQGLQFLIQYYNGEERAKGNILERFSAQQFPDLHSELNLSSLELGDSALYFCASSVGLELTDTQYFGPGTRLTVL.

The chain recombines TRBV5-4 with TRBJ1-2; tentatively, D is TRBD1 (5 bases). CDR3 size: 16 residues. Trimming took 0 bases from V and 3 from J, leaving 15 bases between them. Germline CDR1 SGHNT, CDR2 YYREEE (reference sequence). CDR3 DNA sequence: TGTGCCAGCAGCTTGGGTGGGGCCCGTGGTCACTATGGCTACACCTTC. Amino acid sequence: CASSLGGARGHYGYTF.

Only one count was recorded for this clone. This chain uses TRBV3-1 (or the pseudogene TRBV3-2) with TRBJ2-2, with unresolved D. This CDR3 has 14 amino acids. Deletions cut 4 bases from V and 7 bases from J, with 13 bases between. CDR1 is LGHDT and CDR2 is YNNKEL in the germline V gene (reference sequence). The CDR3: CASSPTLKHGELFF. The CDR3 DNA reads as TGTGCCAGCAGCCCAACCTTGAAACACGGGGAGCTGTTTTTT.

This rearrangement joins TRBV9 to TRBJ2-5, with 14 bases matching TRBD2. The V gene's germline CDR1 is SGDLS and CDR2 YYNGEE. CDR3 length: 17 amino acids. The trim removed 2 bases at V and 5 bases at J, leaving 8 bases unmatched. The CDR3 here is CASSVGTSGSVEETQYF. The CDR3 nucleotides read TGTGCCAGCAGCGTGGGGACTAGCGGGAGTGTAGAGGAGACCCAGTACTTC.

The chain links TRBV27 to TRBJ1-2; weak D call: TRBD1 (6 bases). Trimming removed 4 bases from V and 8 bases from J, with 17 bases in between. Germline-derived CDR1 and CDR2 are MNHEY and SMNVEV (reference sequence). The CDR3 sequence is 14 residues long. Here the CDR3 reads CASSSQGRLRGYTF. CDR3 nucleotides: TGTGCCAGCAGTTCTCAGGGGCGCCTTAGAGGCTACACCTTC.

The rearrangement links TRBV2 to TRBJ2-5, with TRBD2 matching 8 bases. The V and J ends lost 5 bases and 5 bases, in that order; junction bases with no gene match: 10. Germline V gives CDR1 SNHLY, CDR2 FYNNEI. The CDR3 is 15 residues long. The CDR3 sequence is CASSPQRGRGETQYF. Written as DNA, the CDR3 is TGTGCCAGCAGTCCCCAGCGGGGGCGAGGGGAGACCCAGTACTTC.

The CDR3 region is CASSLAGDMRGTGELFF. DNA for the CDR3: TGTGCCAGCAGCTTGGCCGGGGACATGCGGGGGACCGGGGAGCTGTTTTTT. This chain joins TRBV5-4 and TRBJ2-2, with D possibly being TRBD2 (7 bases). The CDR3 loop spans 17 amino acids. Germline lookup yields CDR1 SGHNT and CDR2 YYREEE (reference sequence). The ends were cut back, 0 bases at V and 5 bases at J, with 17 bases in the middle.